This TCR beta chain was sequenced during a study of blood T cell repertoires in COVID-19. Looking at the study overall: In each case, the material was cDNA or gDNA derived from T cells, B-cell-depleted T cells, or PBMCs.

In the authors' workflow: Quantification of nucleated cells was approximated via reference gene primer amplification. Only in-frame clones appear in the TCRdb table, and some are missing; sequencing was by immunoSEQ multiplex PCR. V and J calls and clone size are as listed in that table; D and trimming were resolved from the DNA. Of roughly 110,000 clones in the sample, about 84% were seen once. With 0 bases removed from V and 1 base from J, the gap between germline ends came to 6 bases. Germline CDR1 and CDR2: SNHLY and FYNNEI. CDR3 length equals 14 residues. The clonotype comes from a man aged 45-65 years with acute or convalescent COVID-19. The sample taken for sequencing was peripheral blood. The chain employs TRBV2 and TRBJ1-2; D call uncertain. CDR3 loop: CASSEAPSNYGYTF. In DNA, the CDR3 is TGTGCCAGCAGTGAAGCGCCCAGTAACTATGGCTACACCTTC.